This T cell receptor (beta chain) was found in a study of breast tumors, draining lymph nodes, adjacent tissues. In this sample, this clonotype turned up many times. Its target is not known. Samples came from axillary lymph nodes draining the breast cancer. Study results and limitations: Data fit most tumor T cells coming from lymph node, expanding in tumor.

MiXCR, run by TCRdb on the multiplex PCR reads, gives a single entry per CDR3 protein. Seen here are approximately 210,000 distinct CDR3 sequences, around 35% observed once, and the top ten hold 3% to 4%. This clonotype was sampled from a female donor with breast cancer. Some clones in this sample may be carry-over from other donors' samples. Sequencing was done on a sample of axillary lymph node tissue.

CDR3 region: CAISEPGGGDTQYF. The CDR3 nucleotides read TGTGCCATCAGTGAGCCAGGGGGAGGTGATACGCAGTATTTT. The chain joins TRBV10-3 to TRBJ2-3, with D perhaps TRBD1 (7 bases). Deletions cut 2 bases from V and 6 bases from J, with 12 bases between. The CDR3 has 14 amino acids. In germline, CDR1 is ENHRY, CDR2 SYGVKD.